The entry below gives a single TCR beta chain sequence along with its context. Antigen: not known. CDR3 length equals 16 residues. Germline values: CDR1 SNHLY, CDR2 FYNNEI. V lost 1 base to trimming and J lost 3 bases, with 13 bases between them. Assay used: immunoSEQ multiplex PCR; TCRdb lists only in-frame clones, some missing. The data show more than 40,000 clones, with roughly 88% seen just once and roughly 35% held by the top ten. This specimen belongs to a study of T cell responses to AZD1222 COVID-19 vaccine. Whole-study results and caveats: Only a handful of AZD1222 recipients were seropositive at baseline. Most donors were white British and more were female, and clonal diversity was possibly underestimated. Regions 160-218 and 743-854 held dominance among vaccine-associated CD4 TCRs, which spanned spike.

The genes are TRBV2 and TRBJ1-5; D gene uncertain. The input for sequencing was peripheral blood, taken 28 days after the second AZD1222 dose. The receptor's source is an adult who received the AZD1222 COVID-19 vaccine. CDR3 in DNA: TGTGCCAGCAGTGAAGAATCCCCAGAATTCAATCAGCCCCAGCATTTT. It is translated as CASSEESPEFNQPQHF.